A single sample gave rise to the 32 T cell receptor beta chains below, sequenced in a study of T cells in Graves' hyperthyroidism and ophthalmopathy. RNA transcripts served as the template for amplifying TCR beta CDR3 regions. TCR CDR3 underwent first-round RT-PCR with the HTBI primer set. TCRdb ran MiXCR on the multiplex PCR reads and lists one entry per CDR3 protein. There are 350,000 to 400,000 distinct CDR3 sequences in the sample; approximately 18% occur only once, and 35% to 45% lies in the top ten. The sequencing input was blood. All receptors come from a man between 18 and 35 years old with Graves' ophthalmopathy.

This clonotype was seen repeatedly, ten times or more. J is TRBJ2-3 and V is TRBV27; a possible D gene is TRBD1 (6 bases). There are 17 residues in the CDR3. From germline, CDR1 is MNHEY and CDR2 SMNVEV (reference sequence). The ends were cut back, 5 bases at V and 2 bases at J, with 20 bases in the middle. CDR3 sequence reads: CASSPVPGQTLTDTQYF. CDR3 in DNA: TGTGCCAGCAGTCCGGTTCCCGGACAGACCCTCACAGATACGCAGTATTTT.

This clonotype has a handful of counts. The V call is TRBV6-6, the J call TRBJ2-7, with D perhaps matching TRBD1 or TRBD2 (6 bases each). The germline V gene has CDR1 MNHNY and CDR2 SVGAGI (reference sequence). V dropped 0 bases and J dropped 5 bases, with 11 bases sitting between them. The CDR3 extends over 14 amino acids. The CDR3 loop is CASSYSLGGDEQYF. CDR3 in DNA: TGTGCCAGCAGTTACTCCCTCGGGGGCGACGAGCAGTACTTC.

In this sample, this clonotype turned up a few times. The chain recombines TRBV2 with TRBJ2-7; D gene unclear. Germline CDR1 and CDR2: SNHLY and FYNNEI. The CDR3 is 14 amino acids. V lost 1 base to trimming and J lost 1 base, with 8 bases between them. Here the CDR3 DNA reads TGTGCCAGCAGTGAAGTGACCGAGTCCTACGAGCAGTACTTC. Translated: CASSEVTESYEQYF.

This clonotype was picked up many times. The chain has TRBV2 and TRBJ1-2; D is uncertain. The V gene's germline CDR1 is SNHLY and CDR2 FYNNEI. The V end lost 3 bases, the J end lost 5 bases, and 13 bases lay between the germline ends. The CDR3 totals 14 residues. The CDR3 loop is CASSDLTWEYGYTF. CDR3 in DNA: TGTGCCAGCAGTGATCTTACCTGGGAGTATGGCTACACCTTC. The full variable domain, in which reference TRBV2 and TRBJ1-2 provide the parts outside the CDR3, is EPEVTQTPSHQVTQMGQEVILRCVPISNHLYFYWYRQILGQKVEFLVSFYNNEISEKSEIFDDQFSVERPDGSNFTLKIRSTKLEDSAMYFCASSDLTWEYGYTFGSGTRLTVV.

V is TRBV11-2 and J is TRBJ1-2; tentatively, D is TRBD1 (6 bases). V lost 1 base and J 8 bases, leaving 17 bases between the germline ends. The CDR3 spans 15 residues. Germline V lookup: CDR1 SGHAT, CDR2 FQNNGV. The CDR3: CASSLVGAQGWGYTF. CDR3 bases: TGTGCCAGCAGCTTAGTTGGTGCACAGGGTTGGGGCTACACCTTC.

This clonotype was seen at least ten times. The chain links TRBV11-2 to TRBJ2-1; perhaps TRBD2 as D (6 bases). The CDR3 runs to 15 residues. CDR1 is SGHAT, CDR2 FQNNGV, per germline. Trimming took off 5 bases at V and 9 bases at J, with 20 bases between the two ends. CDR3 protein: CASSPSVTAEGEQFF. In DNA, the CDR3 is TGTGCCAGCAGCCCGTCGGTGACGGCGGAGGGTGAGCAGTTCTTC.

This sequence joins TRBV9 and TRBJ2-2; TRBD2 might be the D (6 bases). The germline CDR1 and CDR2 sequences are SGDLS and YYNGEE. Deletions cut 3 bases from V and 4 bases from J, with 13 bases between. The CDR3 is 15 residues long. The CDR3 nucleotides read TGTGCCAGCAGCGGGGGGGACTCGAGCACCGGGGAGCTGTTTTTT. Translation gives CASSGGDSSTGELFF. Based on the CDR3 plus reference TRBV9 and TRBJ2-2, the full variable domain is DSGVTQTPKHLITATGQRVTLRCSPRSGDLSVYWYQQSLDQGLQFLIQYYNGEERAKGNILERFSAQQFPDLHSELNLSSLELGDSALYFCASSGGDSSTGELFFGEGSRLTVL.

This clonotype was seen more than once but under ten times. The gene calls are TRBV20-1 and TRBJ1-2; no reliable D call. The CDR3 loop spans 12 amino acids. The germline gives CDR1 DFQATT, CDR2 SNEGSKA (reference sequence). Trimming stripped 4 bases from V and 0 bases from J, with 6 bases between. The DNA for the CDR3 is TGCAGTGCTACGGAGGCTAACTATGGCTACACCTTC. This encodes CSATEANYGYTF.

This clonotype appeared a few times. CDR3 sequence: CSVEDLGGGVRYF. The CDR3 DNA sequence: TGCAGCGTTGAAGACCTGGGAGGGGGCGTGAGGTACTTC. The genes are TRBV29-1 and TRBJ2-5; D may match TRBD1 or TRBD2 (7 bases each). The germline V gene has CDR1 SQVTM and CDR2 ANQGSEA. This CDR3 spans 13 amino acids. V lost 0 bases, J lost 13 bases, and 18 bases lay in between.

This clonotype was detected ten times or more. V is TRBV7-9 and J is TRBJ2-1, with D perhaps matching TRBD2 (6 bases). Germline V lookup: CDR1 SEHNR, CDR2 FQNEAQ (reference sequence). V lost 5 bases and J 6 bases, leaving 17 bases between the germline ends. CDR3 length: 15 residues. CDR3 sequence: CASSPGRLGGNEQFF. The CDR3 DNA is TGTGCCAGCAGCCCCGGGCGCTTGGGGGGCAATGAGCAGTTCTTC.

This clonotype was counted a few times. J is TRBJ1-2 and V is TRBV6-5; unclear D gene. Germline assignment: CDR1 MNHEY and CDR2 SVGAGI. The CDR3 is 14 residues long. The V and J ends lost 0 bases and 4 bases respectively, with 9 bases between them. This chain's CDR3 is CASSYSAVIYGYTF. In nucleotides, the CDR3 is TGTGCCAGCAGTTACTCGGCCGTCATCTATGGCTACACCTTC.

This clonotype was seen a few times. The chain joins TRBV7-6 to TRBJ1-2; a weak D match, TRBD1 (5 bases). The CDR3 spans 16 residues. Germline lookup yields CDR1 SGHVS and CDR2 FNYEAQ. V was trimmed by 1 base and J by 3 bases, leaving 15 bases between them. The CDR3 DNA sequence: TGTGCCAGCAGCTTAGTACCTCCGGGGGAGGACTATGGCTACACCTTC. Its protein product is CASSLVPPGEDYGYTF.

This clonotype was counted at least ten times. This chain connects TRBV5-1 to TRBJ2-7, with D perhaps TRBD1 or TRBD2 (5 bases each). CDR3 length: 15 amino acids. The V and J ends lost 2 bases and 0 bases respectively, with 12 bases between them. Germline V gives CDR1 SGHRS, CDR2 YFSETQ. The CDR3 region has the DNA TGCGCCAGCAGCTTAACGGGACGAGACTCCTACGAGCAGTACTTC. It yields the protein CASSLTGRDSYEQYF.

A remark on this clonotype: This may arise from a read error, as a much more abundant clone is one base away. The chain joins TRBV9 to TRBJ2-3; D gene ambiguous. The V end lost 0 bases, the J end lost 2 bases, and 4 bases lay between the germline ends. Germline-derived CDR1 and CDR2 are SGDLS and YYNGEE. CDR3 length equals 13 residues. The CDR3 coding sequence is TGTGCCAGCAGCGTAGATTACACAGATACGCAGTATTTT. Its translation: CASSVDYTDTQYF.

CDR3 nucleotides: TGTGCCAGCAGCCCGAGCTGGAGCAGGGGCGGGAACACTGAAGCTTTCTTT. It codes for CASSPSWSRGGNTEAFF. This rearrangement joins TRBV7-3 to TRBJ1-1; a weak D match, TRBD1 (6 bases). The CDR3 is 17 amino acids. With 5 bases removed from V and 1 base from J, the gap between germline ends came to 20 bases. CDR1 and CDR2 (germline): SGHTA, FQGTGA. Complete variable domain (other parts from reference TRBV7-3 and TRBJ1-1): GAGVSQTPSNKVTEKGKYVELRCDPISGHTALYWYRQSLGQGPEFLIYFQGTGAADDSGLPNDRFFAVRPEGSVSTLKIQRTERGDSAVYLCASSPSWSRGGNTEAFFGQGTRLTVV.

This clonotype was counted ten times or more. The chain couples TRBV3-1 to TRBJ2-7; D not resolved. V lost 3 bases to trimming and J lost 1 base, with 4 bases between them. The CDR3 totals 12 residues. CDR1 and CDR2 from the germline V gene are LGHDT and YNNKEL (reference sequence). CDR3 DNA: TGTGCCAGCAGCCAGGATTCCTACGAGCAGTACTTC. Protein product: CASSQDSYEQYF.

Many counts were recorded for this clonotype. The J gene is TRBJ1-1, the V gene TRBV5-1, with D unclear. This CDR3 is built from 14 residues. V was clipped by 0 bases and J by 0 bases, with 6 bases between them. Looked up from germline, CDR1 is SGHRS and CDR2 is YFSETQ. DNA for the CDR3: TGCGCCAGCAGCTTGGACAATATGAACACTGAAGCTTTCTTT. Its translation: CASSLDNMNTEAFF.

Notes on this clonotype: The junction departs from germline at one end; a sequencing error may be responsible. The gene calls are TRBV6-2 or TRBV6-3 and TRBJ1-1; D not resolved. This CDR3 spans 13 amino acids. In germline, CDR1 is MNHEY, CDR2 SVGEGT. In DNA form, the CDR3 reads TGTGCCAGCGGTTACGGTAGGAACACTGAAGCTTTCTTT. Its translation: CASGYGRNTEAFF.

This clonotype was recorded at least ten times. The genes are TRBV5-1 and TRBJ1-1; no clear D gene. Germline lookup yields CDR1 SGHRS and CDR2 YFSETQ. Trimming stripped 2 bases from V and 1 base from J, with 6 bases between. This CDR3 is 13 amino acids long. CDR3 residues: CASSFGTNTEAFF. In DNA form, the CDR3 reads TGCGCCAGCAGCTTTGGAACGAACACTGAAGCTTTCTTT. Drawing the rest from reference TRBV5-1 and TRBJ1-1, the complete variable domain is KAGVTQTPRYLIKTRGQQVTLSCSPISGHRSVSWYQQTPGQGLQFLFEYFSETQRNKGNFPGRFSGRQFSNSRSEMNVSTLELGDSALYLCASSFGTNTEAFFGQGTRLTVV.

The CDR3 is CASSQNPGLEFPDTQYF. In DNA form, the CDR3 reads TGTGCCAGCAGCCAAAACCCGGGACTAGAGTTCCCAGATACGCAGTATTTT. The genes are TRBV4-2 and TRBJ2-3; 8 positions agree with TRBD2. The CDR3 length is 17 residues. Germline V gene data show CDR1 as LGHNA and CDR2 as YNFKEQ. V shed 2 bases, J shed 4 bases, and the junction held 11 bases outside the gene matches.

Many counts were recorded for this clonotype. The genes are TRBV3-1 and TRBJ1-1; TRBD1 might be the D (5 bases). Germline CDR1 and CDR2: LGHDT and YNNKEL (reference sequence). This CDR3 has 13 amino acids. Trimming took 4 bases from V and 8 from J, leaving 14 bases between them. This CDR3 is CASSPGQGGEAFF. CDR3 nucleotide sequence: TGTGCCAGCAGCCCCGGGCAGGGAGGGGAAGCTTTCTTT. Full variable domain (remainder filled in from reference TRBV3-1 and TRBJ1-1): DTAVSQTPKYLVTQMGNDKSIKCEQNLGHDTMYWYKQDSKKFLKIMFSYNNKELIINETVPNRFSPKSPDKAHLNLHINSLELGDSAVYFCASSPGQGGEAFFGQGTRLTVV.

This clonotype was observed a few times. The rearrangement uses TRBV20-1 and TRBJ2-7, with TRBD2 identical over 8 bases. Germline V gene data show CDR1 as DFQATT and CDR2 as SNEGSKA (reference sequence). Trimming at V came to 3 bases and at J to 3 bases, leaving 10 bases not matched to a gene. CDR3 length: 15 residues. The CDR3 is CSASHTGGVYYEQYF. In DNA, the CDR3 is TGCAGTGCTAGCCACACCGGGGGGGTTTACTACGAGCAGTACTTC.

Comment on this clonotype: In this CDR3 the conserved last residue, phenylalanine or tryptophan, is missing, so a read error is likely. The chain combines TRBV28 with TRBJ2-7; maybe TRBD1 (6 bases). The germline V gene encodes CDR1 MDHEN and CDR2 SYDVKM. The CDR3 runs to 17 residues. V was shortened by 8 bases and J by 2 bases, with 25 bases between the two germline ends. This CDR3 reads CASYPTVVGTYTYEQYL. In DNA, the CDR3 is TGTGCCAGCTACCCAACGGTTGTCGGGACATATACCTACGAGCAGTACCTC.

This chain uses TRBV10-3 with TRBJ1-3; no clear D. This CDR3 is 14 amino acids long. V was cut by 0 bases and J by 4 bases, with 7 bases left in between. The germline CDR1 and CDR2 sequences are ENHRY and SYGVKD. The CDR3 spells CAISESSAGNTIYF. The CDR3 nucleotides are TGTGCCATCAGTGAGTCGTCGGCAGGAAACACCATATATTTT.

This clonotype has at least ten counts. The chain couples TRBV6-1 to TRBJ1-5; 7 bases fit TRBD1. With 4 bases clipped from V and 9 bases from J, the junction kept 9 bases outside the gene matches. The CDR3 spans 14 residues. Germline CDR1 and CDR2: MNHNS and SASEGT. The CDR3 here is CASSGQGLQPPQHF. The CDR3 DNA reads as TGTGCCAGCAGTGGACAGGGTCTACAGCCGCCCCAGCATTTT.

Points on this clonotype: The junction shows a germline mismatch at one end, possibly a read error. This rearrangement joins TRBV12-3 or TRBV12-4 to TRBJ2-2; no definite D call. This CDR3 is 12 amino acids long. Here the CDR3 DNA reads TGTGTCAGCCTCCTAGGGTTCGGGGAGCTGTTTTTT. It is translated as CVSLLGFGELFF.

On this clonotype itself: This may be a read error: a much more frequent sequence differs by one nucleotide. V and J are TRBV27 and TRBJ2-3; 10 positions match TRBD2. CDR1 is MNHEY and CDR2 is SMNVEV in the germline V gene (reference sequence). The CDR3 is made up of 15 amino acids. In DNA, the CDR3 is TGTGCCAGCAGTCCTAGCGGGGGCCCCACAAATACGCAGTATTTT. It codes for CASSPSGGPTNTQYF.

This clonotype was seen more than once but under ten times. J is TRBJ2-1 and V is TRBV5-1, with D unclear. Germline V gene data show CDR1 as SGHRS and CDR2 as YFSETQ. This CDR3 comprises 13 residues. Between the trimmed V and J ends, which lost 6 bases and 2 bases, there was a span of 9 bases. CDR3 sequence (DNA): TGCGCCAGCACGGATAACACCTACAATGAGCAGTTCTTC. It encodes CASTDNTYNEQFF. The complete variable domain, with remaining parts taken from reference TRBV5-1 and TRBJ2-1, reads KAGVTQTPRYLIKTRGQQVTLSCSPISGHRSVSWYQQTPGQGLQFLFEYFSETQRNKGNFPGRFSGRQFSNSRSEMNVSTLELGDSALYLCASTDNTYNEQFFGPGTRLTVL.

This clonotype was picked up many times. CDR3 region: CASSYAGGPNEQFF. DNA of the CDR3: TGTGCCAGCAGTTACGCGGGGGGGCCAAATGAGCAGTTCTTC. The chain recombines TRBV6-5 with TRBJ2-1; 9 bases match TRBD2. The CDR3 has 14 amino acids. Per the germline V gene, CDR1 is MNHEY and CDR2 is SVGAGI. V was pared by 2 bases and J by 7 bases, with 3 bases of the junction left unmatched.

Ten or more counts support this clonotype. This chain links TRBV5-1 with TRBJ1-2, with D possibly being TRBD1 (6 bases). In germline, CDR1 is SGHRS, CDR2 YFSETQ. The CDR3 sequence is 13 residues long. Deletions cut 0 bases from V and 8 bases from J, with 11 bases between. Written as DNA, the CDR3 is TGCGCCAGCAGCTTGGATGGGGGCGACGGCTACACCTTC. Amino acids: CASSLDGGDGYTF. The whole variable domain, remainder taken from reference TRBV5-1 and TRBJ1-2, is KAGVTQTPRYLIKTRGQQVTLSCSPISGHRSVSWYQQTPGQGLQFLFEYFSETQRNKGNFPGRFSGRQFSNSRSEMNVSTLELGDSALYLCASSLDGGDGYTFGSGTRLTVV.

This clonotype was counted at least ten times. In DNA form, the CDR3 reads TGTGCCAGCAGACGACAGGTTTCCGAGCAGTACTTC. It specifies CASRRQVSEQYF. This chain connects TRBV6-2 or TRBV6-3 to TRBJ2-7; possible D gene TRBD1, 6 bases. CDR1 and CDR2 from the germline V gene are MNHEY and SVGEGT. This CDR3 is 12 amino acids long. Deletions cut 6 bases from V and 6 bases from J, with 12 bases between.

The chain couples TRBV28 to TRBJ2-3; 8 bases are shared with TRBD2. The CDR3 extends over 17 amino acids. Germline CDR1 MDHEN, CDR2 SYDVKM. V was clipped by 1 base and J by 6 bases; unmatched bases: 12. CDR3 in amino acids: CASSLLSGGAEVDTQYF. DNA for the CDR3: TGTGCCAGCAGTTTATTATCGGGAGGGGCGGAAGTGGATACGCAGTATTTT.